This TCR beta chain was sequenced in a study of shared clonotypes between healthy human individuals. Study observations and caveats: Against clonotypes common to all four donors, non-shared ones had lower generation probabilities. Rarefaction indicated that sorted-subset sequencing remained incomplete although depth was large.

Comments on this clone: What it binds is not known.

The CDR3 spans 15 residues. The V gene's germline CDR1 is MNHNY and CDR2 SVGAGI (reference sequence). With 5 bases clipped from V and 4 bases from J, the junction kept 7 bases outside the gene matches. Several immunoSEQ plates held equal portions of the genomic DNA taken from each subset. Profiled with immunoSEQ multiplex PCR; TCRdb holds only in-frame clones, not every one. The repertoire consists of a few million clones, with 95% occurring once and the leading ten covering 0.13%. Investigators divided CD4+ cells into CD45RA+ naive and CD45RA-negative memory subsets. The TCR originated in a man aged 18 to 29 in good health. Sequencing used naive CD4+ T cells sorted from blood. Described subset: CD45RA+ positively selected. This chain uses TRBV6-6 with TRBJ2-7; 11 nucleotides match TRBD1. CDR3 in amino acids: CASSGTGGEKYEQYF. CDR3 sequence (DNA): TGTGCCAGCAGTGGGACAGGGGGAGAAAAATACGAGCAGTACTTC.